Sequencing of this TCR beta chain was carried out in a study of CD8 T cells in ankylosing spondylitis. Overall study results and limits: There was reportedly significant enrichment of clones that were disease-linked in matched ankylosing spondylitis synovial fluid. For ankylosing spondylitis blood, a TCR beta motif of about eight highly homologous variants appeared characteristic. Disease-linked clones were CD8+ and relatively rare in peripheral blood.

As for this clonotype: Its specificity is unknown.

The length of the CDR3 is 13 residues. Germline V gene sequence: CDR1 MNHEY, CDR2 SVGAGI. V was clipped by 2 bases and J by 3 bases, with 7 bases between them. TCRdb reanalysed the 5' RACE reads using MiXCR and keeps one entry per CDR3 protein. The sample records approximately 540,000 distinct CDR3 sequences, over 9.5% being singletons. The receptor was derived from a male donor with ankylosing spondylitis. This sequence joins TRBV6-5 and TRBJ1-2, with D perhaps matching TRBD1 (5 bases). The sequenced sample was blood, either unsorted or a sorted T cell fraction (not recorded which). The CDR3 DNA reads TGTGCCAGCAGTTACGACAGACACTATGGCTACACCTTC. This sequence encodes CASSYDRHYGYTF.